The T cell receptor (beta chain) under discussion was sequenced for a study of T cells in women clearing cervical HPV infection (dated by TCRdb to the late 2010s). Regarding the research as a whole: Cases were 25 women with histologically confirmed HPV16-related CIN3 or worse, including a couple of invasive cancers. The controls were some 23 women whose single incident HPV16 infection cleared within 12 months with no development of precancer or cancer. Blood from cases was drawn at the visit where the lesion was first identified, while blood from controls was drawn once the infection was no longer detected. For cases, the median interval between lesion detection and blood sampling was over 130 days, with an interquartile range of roughly 85 to 210 days. HLA typing was available for only a few women, so HLA type could not be excluded as a confounder. The exploratory proof-of-principle case-control study was nested within the Guanacaste HPV Natural History Study in Costa Rica and compared TCR repertoires across cervical HPV16 outcomes. Cases and controls were matched on age within five years and on year of sample collection. Cases had a median age of approximately 32 years compared with 38 to 40 for controls, and baseline characteristics showed no significant differences between the groups. In the parent cohort, some 10,000 women aged 18 or older were enrolled in Guanacaste, Costa Rica, during about 1993 to 1995 and were followed for seven years. Five blinded duplicates per group were added as quality controls, so that 60 or so samples were obtained: approximately 50 participants and some 10 replicates.

TCR beta CDR3 regions were amplified by multiplex PCR from an average of about 1,100 ng genomic DNA per sample using the immunoSEQ assay. Primer bias was corrected in the assay by using a complete synthetic TCR repertoire to establish an amplification baseline. The amplicons were sequenced using the Illumina platform. In the authors' own workflow: Sequences were error-corrected by clustering with frequency ratios and a modified nearest-neighbor algorithm and were then analyzed in the immunoSEQ Analyzer with IMGT gene definitions. At each rarefaction depth, TCR richness and evenness were averaged across 20 rarefaction repeats, and any sample with fewer sequences than the depth was left out. Wilcoxon rank sum tests with FDR correction were used to compare V, D and J gene relative abundances between the groups. Blinded duplicates gave an intraclass correlation of under 97% for TCR richness and an average of roughly 76% across some 62 gene segments. TCRdb retrieved this table from immuneACCESS and kept in-frame rearrangements only. Not all clones are present; in checked studies, unresolved V genes account for under half, and no reason is known for the remainder. Clonal size and the V and J genes are those of that table, whereas D and trimming came from the DNA. The sample has fewer than 35,000 clones on record. About 4.4% of the sample comes from the top ten.

Every participant had a single incident cervical HPV16 infection, and women with prevalent HPV16 infections were excluded. Cervical HPV DNA was detected by MY09/MY11 PCR and genotyped by dot-blot hybridization. Fifteen mL of heparinized blood were centrifuged, and the buffy coat was aliquoted, frozen at -30°C, then stored at -80°C. QIAGEN kits were used to extract genomic DNA from the buffy coat specimens. The germline V gene (reference sequence) gives CDR1 as LNHDA and CDR2 as SQIVND. Counted from cysteine to phenylalanine, this CDR3 has 15 amino acids. Shown are 36 bases from within the CDR3, in frame from base 1. Details on this clone: Its antigen is unknown. Read coverage stops 3 residues before the CDR3 terminus; the germline J gene supplies the remainder.

Findings and caveats that apply to the study as a whole: The cross-sectional design could not show whether associations preceded infection or resulted from it; effector/memory subsets and HPV-specific T cells were not isolated. TCR repertoire richness was significantly higher in CIN3+ cases than in controls across sequencing depths, while evenness did not differ. Lower TRBV6-7 relative abundance was observed in cases than in controls (around 0.1% versus 0.15%; Bonferroni P = 0.0008). Random forest classifiers that combined richness and V gene abundances separated cases from controls with an estimated AUC of under 0.85. T-cell numbers per sample were unknown, so richness differences could reflect varying T-cell content rather than repertoire biology.

Sequences were obtained from blood buffy coat. The TCR was taken from a woman between 18 and 70 years old with a cervical HPV16 infection that either progressed to CIN3+ or cleared (not recorded which). The rearrangement joined TRBV19 to TRBJ1-2, and 9 bases in between align with TRBD1. The CDR3 protein is CASSIERTGADTYTF. The sequenced part of the CDR3 DNA is TGTGCCAGTAGTATAGAGCGGACAGGGGCAGATACC.